This paragraph covers one T cell receptor (beta chain) sequence. The data derive from a study of blood T cell repertoires in COVID-19. Study-level information: Sites across the United States, Italy and Spain contributed samples from acute and convalescent COVID-19. PBMCs, B-cell-depleted T cells, or T cells provided the cDNA or gDNA that made up the material.

Original methodology: It was from reference gene primer amplification that nucleated cell counts were estimated. The repertoire was sequenced with immunoSEQ multiplex PCR; TCRdb's copy has only in-frame clones and lacks some. V and J calls plus clone size are reproduced from that table; the DNA served to infer D and trimming. This table has tens of thousands of clones, 79% appearing once. The CDR3 is made up of 16 amino acids. After removal of 3 bases from V and 6 bases from J, the junction contained 10 bases not matched to a gene. CDR1 is SGHNT, CDR2 YYREEE, per germline (reference sequence). The specimen sequenced was peripheral blood. This chain uses TRBV5-4 with TRBJ2-2, with 8 nucleotides matching TRBD2. This clonotype originated in a man between 60 and 75 years old with active or convalescent COVID-19. CDR3 bases: TGTGCCAGCAGCTGGCTCACGGGGGGGCCTCCCGGGGAGCTGTTTTTT. Amino acids: CASSWLTGGPPGELFF. Looking up the rest from reference TRBV5-4 and TRBJ2-2 gives the full variable domain: ETGVTQSPTHLIKTRGQQVTLRCSSQSGHNTVSWYQQALGQGPQFIFQYYREEENGRGNFPPRFSGLQFPNYSSELNVNALELDDSALYLCASSWLTGGPPGELFFGEGSRLTVL.